This TCR beta chain comes out of a study of metastatic and nonmetastatic thyroid tumors. Study at large: The comparison covered peripheral blood and tumor or nodule tissue in malignant and benign thyroid patients. Study-level results: TCR beta diversity was reportedly significantly higher in malignant thyroid tumors than benign nodules, in blood and tumor.

The CDR3 is made up of 13 amino acids. Trimming left V 6 bases short and J 4 bases short, with 12 bases between. The germline CDR1 and CDR2 sequences are MNHGY and SVAAGI. Every patient was untreated before thyroid surgery. Authors' data handling: A classifier of distant metastasis in papillary thyroid cancer was built from CDR3 differences (across clinicopathological groups). With MiXCR, TCRdb reprocessed the PCR reads. V and J calls and clone size were set by TCRdb, not the authors. The data contain approximately 5,400 clones, approximately 37% of them singletons. This clone was counted only a few times. Its antigen is not identified.

The chain recombines TRBV6-9 with TRBJ1-2; D call uncertain. This receptor was obtained from a female donor with papillary thyroid cancer or a benign thyroid nodule (not recorded which). Some clones in this sample may be carry-over from other donors' samples. The specimen was adjacent normal tissue. CDR3 loop: CASSLGQAYGYTF. DNA of the CDR3: TGTGCCAGCAGCTTAGGGCAGGCCTATGGCTACACCTTC.